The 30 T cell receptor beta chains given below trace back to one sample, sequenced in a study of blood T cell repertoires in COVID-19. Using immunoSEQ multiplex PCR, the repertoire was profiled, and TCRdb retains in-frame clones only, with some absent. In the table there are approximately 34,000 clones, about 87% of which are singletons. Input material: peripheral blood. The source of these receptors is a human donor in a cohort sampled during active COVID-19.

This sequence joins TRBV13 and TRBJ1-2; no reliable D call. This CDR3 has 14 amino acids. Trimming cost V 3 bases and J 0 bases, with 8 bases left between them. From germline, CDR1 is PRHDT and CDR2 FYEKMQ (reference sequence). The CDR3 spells CASSLRLANYGYTF. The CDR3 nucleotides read TGTGCCAGCAGCTTGAGACTAGCTAACTATGGCTACACCTTC.

The CDR3 is CASSEVGTGNQPQHF. The CDR3 DNA is TGTGCCAGCAGTGAAGTTGGGACAGGCAATCAGCCCCAGCATTTT. The chain combines TRBV2 with TRBJ1-5, with TRBD1 matching 7 bases. The germline CDR1 and CDR2 sequences are SNHLY and FYNNEI. Trimming cost V 1 base and J 2 bases; bases outside gene matches: 2. The CDR3 loop spans 15 amino acids.

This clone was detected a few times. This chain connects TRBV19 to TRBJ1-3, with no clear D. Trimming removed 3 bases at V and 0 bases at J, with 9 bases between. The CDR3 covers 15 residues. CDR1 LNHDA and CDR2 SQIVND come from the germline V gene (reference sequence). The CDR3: CASSIGVSSGNTIYF. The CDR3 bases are TGTGCCAGTAGTATCGGGGTGAGCTCTGGAAACACCATATATTTT.

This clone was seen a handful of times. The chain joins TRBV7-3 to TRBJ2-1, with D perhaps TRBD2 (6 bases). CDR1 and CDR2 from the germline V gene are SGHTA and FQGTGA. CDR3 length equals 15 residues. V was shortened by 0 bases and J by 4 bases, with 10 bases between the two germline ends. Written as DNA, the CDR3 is TGTGCCAGCAGCTTAACACCGGAGGGTTACAATGAGCAGTTCTTC. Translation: CASSLTPEGYNEQFF.

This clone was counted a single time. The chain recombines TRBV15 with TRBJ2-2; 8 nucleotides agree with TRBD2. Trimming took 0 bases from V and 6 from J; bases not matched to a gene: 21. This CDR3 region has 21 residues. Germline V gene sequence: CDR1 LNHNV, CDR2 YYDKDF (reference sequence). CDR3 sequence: CATSRDKGMVSPRGGPGELFF. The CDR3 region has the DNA TGTGCCACCAGCAGAGATAAGGGGATGGTATCCCCTCGGGGGGGGCCCGGGGAGCTGTTTTTT.

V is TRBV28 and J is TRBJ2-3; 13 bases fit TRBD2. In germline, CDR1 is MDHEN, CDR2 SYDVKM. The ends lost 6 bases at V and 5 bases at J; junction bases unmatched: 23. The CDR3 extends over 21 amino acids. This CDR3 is CASSSFPEPGPLAGGRDTQYF. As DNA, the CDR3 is TGTGCCAGCAGCAGTTTTCCCGAGCCTGGTCCACTAGCGGGAGGGCGAGATACGCAGTATTTT.

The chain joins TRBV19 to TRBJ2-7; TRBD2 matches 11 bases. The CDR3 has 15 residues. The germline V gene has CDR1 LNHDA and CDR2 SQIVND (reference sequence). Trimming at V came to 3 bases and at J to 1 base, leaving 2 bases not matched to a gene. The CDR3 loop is CASSMLAGGSYEQYF. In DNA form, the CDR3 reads TGTGCCAGTAGTATGTTAGCGGGAGGGTCCTACGAGCAGTACTTC.

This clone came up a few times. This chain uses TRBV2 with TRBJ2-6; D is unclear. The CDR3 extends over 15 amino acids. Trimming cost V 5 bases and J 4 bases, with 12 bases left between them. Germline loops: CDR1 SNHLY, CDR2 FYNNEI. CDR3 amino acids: CASSPAGSGANVLTF. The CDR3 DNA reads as TGTGCCAGCAGTCCCGCCGGGTCCGGGGCCAACGTCCTGACTTTC.

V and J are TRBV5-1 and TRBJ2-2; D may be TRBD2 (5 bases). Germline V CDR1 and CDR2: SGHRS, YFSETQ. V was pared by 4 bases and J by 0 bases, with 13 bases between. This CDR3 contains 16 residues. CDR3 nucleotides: TGCGCCAGCAGCAAGCGGCATAACGCGAACACCGGGGAGCTGTTTTTT. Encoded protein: CASSKRHNANTGELFF.

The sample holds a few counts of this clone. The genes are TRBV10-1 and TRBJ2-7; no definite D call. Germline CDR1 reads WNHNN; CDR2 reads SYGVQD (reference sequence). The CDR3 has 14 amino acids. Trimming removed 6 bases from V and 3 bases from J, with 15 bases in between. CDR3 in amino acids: CASSAQERSYEQYF. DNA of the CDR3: TGCGCCAGCAGCGCCCAAGAGAGGAGCTACGAGCAGTACTTC.

The chain's CDR3 is CASSLSQGRMNTEAFF. The CDR3, as DNA: TGCGCCAGCAGCCTTTCACAGGGTAGGATGAACACTGAAGCTTTCTTT. This chain links TRBV5-1 with TRBJ1-1, with D possibly matching TRBD1 (6 bases). The germline V gene encodes CDR1 SGHRS and CDR2 YFSETQ. The CDR3 runs to 16 residues. V was shortened by 4 bases and J by 0 bases, with 16 bases between the two germline ends.

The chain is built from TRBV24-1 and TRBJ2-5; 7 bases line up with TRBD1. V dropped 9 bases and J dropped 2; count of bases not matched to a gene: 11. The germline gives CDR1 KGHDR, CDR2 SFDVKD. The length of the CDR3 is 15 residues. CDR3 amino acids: CATGGKAGGQETQYF. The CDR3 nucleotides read TGTGCCACCGGCGGTAAGGCAGGGGGACAAGAGACCCAGTACTTC.

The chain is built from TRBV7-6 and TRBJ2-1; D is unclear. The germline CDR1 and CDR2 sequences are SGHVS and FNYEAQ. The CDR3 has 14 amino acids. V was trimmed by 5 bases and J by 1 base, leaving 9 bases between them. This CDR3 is CASSAPTSYNEQFF. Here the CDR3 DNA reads TGTGCCAGCAGCGCCCCTACTTCCTACAATGAGCAGTTCTTC.

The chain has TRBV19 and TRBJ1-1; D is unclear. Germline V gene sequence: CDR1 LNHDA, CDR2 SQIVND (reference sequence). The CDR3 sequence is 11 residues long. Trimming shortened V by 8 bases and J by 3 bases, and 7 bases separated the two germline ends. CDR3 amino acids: CASHYHTEAFF. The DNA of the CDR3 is TGTGCCAGTCACTACCACACTGAAGCTTTCTTT.

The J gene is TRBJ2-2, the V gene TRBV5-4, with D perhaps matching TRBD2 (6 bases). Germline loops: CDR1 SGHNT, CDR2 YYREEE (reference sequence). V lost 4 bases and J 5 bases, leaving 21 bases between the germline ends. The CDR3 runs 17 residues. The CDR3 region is CASSRGGARRGTGELFF. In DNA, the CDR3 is TGTGCCAGCAGCCGGGGCGGGGCCCGACGAGGGACCGGGGAGCTGTTTTTT.

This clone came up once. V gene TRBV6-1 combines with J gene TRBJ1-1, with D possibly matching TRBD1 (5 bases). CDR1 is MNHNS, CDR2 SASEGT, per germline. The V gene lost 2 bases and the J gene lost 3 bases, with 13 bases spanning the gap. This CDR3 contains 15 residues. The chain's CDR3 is CASSEFWGGDTEAFF. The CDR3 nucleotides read TGTGCCAGCAGTGAATTTTGGGGGGGTGACACTGAAGCTTTCTTT.

CDR3 nucleotide sequence: TGTGCCAGCTCACTTACATCCACCCGAGGCGCCAATGAGCAGTTCTTC. The encoded protein is CASSLTSTRGANEQFF. The chain is built from TRBV18 and TRBJ2-1; D is ambiguous. Germline V gene sequence: CDR1 KGHSH, CDR2 LQKENI. This CDR3 has 16 amino acids. V shed 4 bases and J shed 6 bases, with 19 bases lying between them.

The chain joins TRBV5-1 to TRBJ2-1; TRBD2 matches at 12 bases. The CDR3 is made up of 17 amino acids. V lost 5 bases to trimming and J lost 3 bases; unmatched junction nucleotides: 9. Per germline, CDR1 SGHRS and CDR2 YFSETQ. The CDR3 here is CASSRGLAGSVYNEQFF. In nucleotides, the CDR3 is TGCGCCAGCAGTCGCGGACTAGCGGGGTCGGTCTACAATGAGCAGTTCTTC. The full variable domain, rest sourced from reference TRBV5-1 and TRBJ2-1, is KAGVTQTPRYLIKTRGQQVTLSCSPISGHRSVSWYQQTPGQGLQFLFEYFSETQRNKGNFPGRFSGRQFSNSRSEMNVSTLELGDSALYLCASSRGLAGSVYNEQFFGPGTRLTVL.

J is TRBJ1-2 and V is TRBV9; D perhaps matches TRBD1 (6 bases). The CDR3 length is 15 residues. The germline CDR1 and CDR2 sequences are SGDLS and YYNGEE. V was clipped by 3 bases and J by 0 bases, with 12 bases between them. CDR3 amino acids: CASSETGSANYGYTF. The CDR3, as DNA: TGTGCCAGCAGCGAGACAGGTTCAGCTAACTATGGCTACACCTTC.

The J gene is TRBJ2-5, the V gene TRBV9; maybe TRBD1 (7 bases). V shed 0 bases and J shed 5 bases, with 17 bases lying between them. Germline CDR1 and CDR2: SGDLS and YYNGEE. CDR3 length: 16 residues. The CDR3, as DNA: TGTGCCAGCAGCGTAGGCTCCCGGGCAGGGGGGGAGACCCAGTACTTC. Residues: CASSVGSRAGGETQYF.

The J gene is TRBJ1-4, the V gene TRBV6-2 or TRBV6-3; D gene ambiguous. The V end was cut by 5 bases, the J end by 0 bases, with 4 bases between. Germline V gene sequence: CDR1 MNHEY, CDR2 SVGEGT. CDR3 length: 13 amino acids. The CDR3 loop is CASSPATNEKLFF. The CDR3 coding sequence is TGTGCCAGCAGTCCGGCAACTAATGAAAAACTGTTTTTT.

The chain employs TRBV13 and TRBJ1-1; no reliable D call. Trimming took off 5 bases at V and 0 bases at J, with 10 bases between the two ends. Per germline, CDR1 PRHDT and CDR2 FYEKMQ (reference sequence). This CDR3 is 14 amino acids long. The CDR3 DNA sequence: TGTGCCAGCAGCCCGGGAGGCATGAACACTGAAGCTTTCTTT. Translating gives CASSPGGMNTEAFF.

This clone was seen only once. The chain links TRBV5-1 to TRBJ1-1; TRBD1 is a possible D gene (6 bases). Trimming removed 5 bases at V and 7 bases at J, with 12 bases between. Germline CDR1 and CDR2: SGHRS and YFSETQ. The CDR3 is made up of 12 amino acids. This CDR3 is CASRFEQGEAFF. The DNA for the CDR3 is TGCGCCAGCAGATTCGAACAGGGTGAAGCTTTCTTT.

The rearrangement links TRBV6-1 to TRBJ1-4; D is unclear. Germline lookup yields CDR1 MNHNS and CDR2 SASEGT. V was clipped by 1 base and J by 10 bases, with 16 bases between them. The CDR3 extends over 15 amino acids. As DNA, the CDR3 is TGTGCCAGCAGTGAAGAAGGCCTAGCTAAGGGAAAACTGTTTTTT. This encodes CASSEEGLAKGKLFF.

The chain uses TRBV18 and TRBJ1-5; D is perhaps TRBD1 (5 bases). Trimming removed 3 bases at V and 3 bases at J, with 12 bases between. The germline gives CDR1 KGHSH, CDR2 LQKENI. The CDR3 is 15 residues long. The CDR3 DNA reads TGTGCCAGCTCACCCCAGGGAAGGGCCAATCAGCCCCAGCATTTT. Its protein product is CASSPQGRANQPQHF.

DNA of the CDR3: TGTGCCAGTAGTAGGGGGGACAGCAATCAGCCCCAGCATTTT. Residues: CASSRGDSNQPQHF. The genes are TRBV19 and TRBJ1-5; the D gene is possibly TRBD1 (5 bases). V lost 4 bases, J lost 1 base, and 8 bases lay in between. Per the germline V gene, CDR1 is LNHDA and CDR2 is SQIVND (reference sequence). The CDR3 is 14 amino acids.

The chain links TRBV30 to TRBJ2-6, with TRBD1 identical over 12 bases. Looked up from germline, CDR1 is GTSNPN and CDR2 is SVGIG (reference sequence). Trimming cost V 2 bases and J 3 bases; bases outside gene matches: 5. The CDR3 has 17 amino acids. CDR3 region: CAWSYGTGGFGANVLTF. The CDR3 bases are TGTGCCTGGAGTTACGGGACAGGGGGCTTTGGGGCCAACGTCCTGACTTTC.

The DNA of the CDR3 is TGTGCCAGCAGCGGGCGGGACGGTGGCTACGGTCTCGAAAAACTGTTTTTT. Protein sequence: CASSGRDGGYGLEKLFF. The V gene is TRBV13, the J gene TRBJ1-4; TRBD1 is a possible D gene (5 bases). V was cut by 5 bases and J by 8 bases, with 24 bases left in between. In germline, CDR1 is PRHDT, CDR2 FYEKMQ (reference sequence). CDR3 length: 17 residues.

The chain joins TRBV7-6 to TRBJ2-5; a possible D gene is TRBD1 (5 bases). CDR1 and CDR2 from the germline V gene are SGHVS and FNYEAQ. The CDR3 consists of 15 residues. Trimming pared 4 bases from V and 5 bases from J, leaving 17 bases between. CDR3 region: CASSSRPDNRETQYF. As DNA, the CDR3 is TGTGCCAGCAGCTCACGACCCGATAACAGGGAGACCCAGTACTTC. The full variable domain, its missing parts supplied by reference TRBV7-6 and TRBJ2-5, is GAGVSQSPRYKVTKRGQDVALRCDPISGHVSLYWYRQALGQGPEFLTYFNYEAQQDKSGLPNDRFSAERPEGSISTLTIQRTEQRDSAMYRCASSSRPDNRETQYFGPGTRLLVL.

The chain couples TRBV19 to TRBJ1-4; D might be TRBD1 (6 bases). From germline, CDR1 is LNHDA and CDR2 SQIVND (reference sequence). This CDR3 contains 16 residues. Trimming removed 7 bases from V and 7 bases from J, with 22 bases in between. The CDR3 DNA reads TGTGCCAGTACCAATAGGGGGTCGGTGGACGGTGAAAAACTGTTTTTT. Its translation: CASTNRGSVDGEKLFF. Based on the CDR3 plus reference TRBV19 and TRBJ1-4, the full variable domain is DGGITQSPKYLFRKEGQNVTLSCEQNLNHDAMYWYRQDPGQGLRLIYYSQIVNDFQKGDIAEGYSVSREKKESFPLTVTSAQKNPTAFYLCASTNRGSVDGEKLFFGSGTQLSVL.